These T cell receptor beta chains were read from a single sample in a study of OX40 agonist ivuxolimab in advanced cancers. Produced via immunoSEQ multiplex PCR; TCRdb's table is partial and in-frame only. The sample lists some 22,000 clones, over 75% occurring once. Sample: CD4+ or CD8+ T cells sorted from blood, taken in a trial of the OX40 agonist ivuxolimab. The receptor set was obtained from an adult with an advanced solid tumor such as melanoma, head and neck, liver or kidney cancer. Each CDR3 is given with its conserved first and last residue. Only part of the rows carry a size: once, few, many, or a class if the clone is expanded.

.	TRBV4-3	TRBJ2-7	CASSQDWPGSYEQYF
.	TRBV27	TRBJ2-1	CASSLSQLNEQFF
.	TRBV21-1	TRBJ1-1	CASRGQGKAFF
.	TRBV5-5	TRBJ1-1	CASSLAAVNTEAFF
.	TRBV4-2	TRBJ2-5	CASSQVEQWGQETQYF
.	TRBV7-9	TRBJ1-2	CASSSGQGDGYTF
.	TRBV30	TRBJ1-2	CAGGNPIYGYTF
.	TRBV30	TRBJ1-6	CAWSTGDGQGSPLHF
.	TRBV4-1	TRBJ1-2	CASSNPGQGDGGYTF
.	TRBV2	TRBJ1-1	CASSGAGVTRNTEAFF
.	TRBV10-3	TRBJ2-7	CAISDPTVSYEQYF
.	TRBV30	TRBJ2-1	CAWSVRTSGGLQFF
.	TRBV6-5	TRBJ1-2	CGSSNYQGEDYGYTF
.	TRBV11-1	.	CASSFSGDSYEQYF
.	TRBV29-1	TRBJ2-7	CSVGQGNYEQYF
.	TRBV27	TRBJ1-1	CASSWGVNTEAFF
.	TRBV18	TRBJ2-7	CASSPPGSSYEQYF
.	TRBV4-2	TRBJ1-5	CASSQDSGTNQPQHF
.	TRBV7-9	.	CATGTDPGGLEQYF
.	TRBV4-2	TRBJ2-5	CASSQGTSGGAETQYF
.	TRBV30	TRBJ2-7	CAWVWGNSFYEQYF
once	TRBV4-1	TRBJ2-7	CASSFGQGWDEQYF
.	TRBV7-2	TRBJ2-7	CASSLGAGMSYEQYF
.	TRBV9	TRBJ1-2	CASSPRGQDPYGYTF
.	TRBV7-9	TRBJ2-3	CASSTGIFDTDTQYF
.	TRBV27	TRBJ2-7	CASSLSGYSYEQYF
once	TRBV7-9	TRBJ2-6	CASSLGGIGGANVLTF
.	TRBV11-2	TRBJ1-2	CASSLEAGSSYGYTF
.	TRBV20-1	TRBJ1-1	CSAVWNTEAFF
.	TRBV6-5	TRBJ1-4	CATGGGEKLFF
.	TRBV5-1	TRBJ2-7	CASSLGAGVEQYF
large	TRBV6-1	TRBJ2-7	CASSEWVRYEQYF
.	TRBV7-6	TRBJ2-1	CASSSDPSYDAYNEQFF
.	TRBV6-1	TRBJ2-7	CASSGLEGLSSYEQYF
.	TRBV11-1	TRBJ2-7	CASSLARRAEQYF